The 20 T cell receptor beta chains below all came from one sample that was sequenced in a study of blood T cell repertoires in COVID-19. Sequenced by immunoSEQ multiplex PCR; TCRdb stores in-frame clones only, minus some. The data contain about 100,000 clones, about 90% of them seen just once; the ten biggest clones take up 5%. Material for sequencing was peripheral blood. These receptors all come from a human donor in a cohort sampled during active COVID-19.

The sample holds a few counts of this clone. The CDR3 sequence: CASSPSLGTGTNTEAFF. The CDR3 DNA follows: TGCGCCAGCAGCCCATCCCTCGGGACAGGGACTAACACTGAAGCTTTCTTT. The chain links TRBV4-1 to TRBJ1-1, with 9 positions matching TRBD1. Per the germline V gene, CDR1 is MGHRA and CDR2 is YSYEKL. The V gene end was trimmed by 4 bases and the J gene end by 2 bases; junction bases not matched to a gene: 11. The CDR3 covers 17 residues.

The chain has TRBV6-1 and TRBJ1-2; the D is unclear. Germline values: CDR1 MNHNS, CDR2 SASEGT. The CDR3 spans 12 residues. Trimming removed 1 base from V and 8 bases from J, with 8 bases in between. The CDR3 nucleotides read TGTGCCAGCAGTGAAGGCTACTGGGGCTACACCTTC. Residues: CASSEGYWGYTF.

The CDR3 DNA is TGCGCCAGCAGCATGTCCGGGACAGGGGAATCCTACGAGCAGTACTTC. Translated, it gives CASSMSGTGESYEQYF. The chain carries TRBV4-3 and TRBJ2-7; TRBD1 agrees at 10 bases. This CDR3 region has 16 residues. J gave up 1 base and V 5 bases, and 8 bases lay outside the gene matches. Per the germline V gene, CDR1 is LGHNA and CDR2 is YSLEER.

This clone was recorded once. V and J are TRBV28 and TRBJ1-3; the D gene is possibly TRBD1 (5 bases). Trimming cost V 2 bases and J 2 bases, with 7 bases left between them. The length of the CDR3 is 14 residues. The germline gives CDR1 MDHEN, CDR2 SYDVKM. DNA of the CDR3: TGTGCCAGCAGTTTAGGGGCCGCTGGAAACACCATATATTTT. It encodes CASSLGAAGNTIYF.

In its sample, this clone was seen once. The chain employs TRBV11-1 and TRBJ1-3; D is uncertain. Germline assignment: CDR1 SGHAT and CDR2 FQDESV (reference sequence). The CDR3 is made up of 16 amino acids. V lost 0 bases to trimming and J lost 0 bases, with 9 bases between them. The CDR3 DNA reads as TGTGCCAGCAGCTTAGCGGCCGCCAGCTCTGGAAACACCATATATTTT. It yields the protein CASSLAAASSGNTIYF.

The chain links TRBV27 to TRBJ2-4, with 7 bases matching TRBD2. The CDR3 spans 14 residues. CDR1 is MNHEY and CDR2 is SMNVEV in the germline V gene (reference sequence). V trimming: 3 bases; J trimming: 1 base; junction bases outside the gene matches: 0. The CDR3 is CASSLGGAKNIQYF. The CDR3 DNA sequence: TGTGCCAGCAGTTTGGGGGGGGCCAAAAACATTCAGTACTTC.

J is TRBJ1-2 and V is TRBV19; D remains unclear. This CDR3 has 15 residues. V lost 0 bases to trimming and J lost 0 bases, with 8 bases between them. Germline lookup yields CDR1 LNHDA and CDR2 SQIVND (reference sequence). DNA for the CDR3: TGTGCCAGTAGTATAGACGGGGTTACTAACTATGGCTACACCTTC. Translation: CASSIDGVTNYGYTF.

The V call is TRBV3-1 (or the pseudogene TRBV3-2), the J call TRBJ1-2; D not certain. The CDR3 runs to 13 residues. In germline, CDR1 is LGHDT, CDR2 YNNKEL (reference sequence). V lost 4 bases, J lost 8 bases, and 14 bases lay in between. The CDR3 here is CASSPNPSLGYTF. CDR3 coding DNA: TGTGCCAGCAGCCCCAATCCCAGTTTGGGCTACACCTTC.

The chain carries TRBV7-9 and TRBJ1-1; D ambiguous. Germline V gives CDR1 SEHNR, CDR2 FQNEAQ (reference sequence). The ends were cut back, 4 bases at V and 1 base at J, with 10 bases in the middle. This CDR3 has 14 amino acids. CDR3: CASSWAGTNTEAFF. The CDR3 DNA follows: TGTGCCAGCAGCTGGGCAGGAACGAACACTGAAGCTTTCTTT.

This rearrangement joins TRBV20-1 to TRBJ2-7, with D hard to call. V was cut by 8 bases and J by 2 bases, with 4 bases left in between. The CDR3 sequence is 9 residues long. CDR1 DFQATT and CDR2 SNEGSKA come from the germline V gene (reference sequence). The CDR3 DNA reads as TGCAGTTGTACCTACGAGCAGTACTTC. Protein sequence: CSCTYEQYF.

The chain recombines TRBV3-1 (or the pseudogene TRBV3-2) with TRBJ2-3, with unresolved D. The CDR3 is 14 amino acids. Germline V gives CDR1 LGHDT, CDR2 YNNKEL (reference sequence). Trimming cost V 3 bases and J 1 base, with 8 bases left between them. The CDR3 loop is CASSQGLGTDTQYF. The CDR3, as DNA: TGTGCCAGCAGCCAGGGCCTTGGCACAGATACGCAGTATTTT.

The V gene is TRBV24-1, the J gene TRBJ1-5; D uncertain. The CDR3 totals 13 residues. In germline, CDR1 is KGHDR, CDR2 SFDVKD. The V end lost 8 bases, the J end lost 1 base, and 8 bases lay between the germline ends. The CDR3 DNA is TGTGCCACCAAAGGTAGCAGCAATCAGCCCCAGCATTTT. Its translation is CATKGSSNQPQHF.

The rearrangement uses TRBV29-1 and TRBJ1-4; 8 nucleotides line up with TRBD1. J lost 8 bases, V lost 4 bases, and 6 bases had no gene match. The CDR3 length is 13 residues. Germline CDR1 and CDR2: SQVTM and ANQGSEA. Here the CDR3 reads CSVGSGGQEKLFF. As DNA, the CDR3 is TGCAGCGTTGGCTCAGGGGGCCAGGAAAAACTGTTTTTT.

The V gene is TRBV21-1, the J gene TRBJ1-2; TRBD1 is taken as the D call from the table, unchecked against the DNA. TRBV21-1 is annotated as a pseudogene. This CDR3 contains 14 residues. DNA for the CDR3: TGTGCCAGGCGACGGGACAGCCTAAACTTGACCTACACCTTC. Amino acid sequence: CARRRDSLNLTYTF.

This clone was picked up one time. In DNA form, the CDR3 reads TGTGCCAGCGGAACAGGGTATGGCTACACCTTC. Residues: CASGTGYGYTF. The rearrangement links TRBV12-3 or TRBV12-4 to TRBJ1-2; weak D call: TRBD1 (6 bases). Trimming pared 8 bases from V and 5 bases from J, leaving 9 bases between. The CDR3 is 11 residues long.

V and J are TRBV13 and TRBJ2-1; 9 bases are a match to TRBD2. The germline CDR1 and CDR2 sequences are PRHDT and FYEKMQ (reference sequence). Unmatched junction bases numbered 2, after V lost 2 bases and J lost 0 bases. This CDR3 spans 16 amino acids. The DNA for the CDR3 is TGTGCCAGCAGCTTAACAGCGGGAGGCTCCTACAATGAGCAGTTCTTC. It is translated as CASSLTAGGSYNEQFF.

The chain employs TRBV7-2 and TRBJ1-1, with 10 bases aligning to TRBD1. V was pared by 4 bases and J by 3 bases, with 2 bases of the junction left unmatched. Germline CDR1 and CDR2: SGHTA and FQGNSA. The CDR3 spans 14 residues. The CDR3 reads CASSWDRGDTEAFF. The CDR3 nucleotides read TGTGCCAGCAGCTGGGACAGGGGTGACACTGAAGCTTTCTTT.

This clone was picked up a small number of times. The rearrangement links TRBV5-4 to TRBJ1-6; D is undetermined. Germline CDR1 reads SGHNT; CDR2 reads YYREEE (reference sequence). V dropped 0 bases and J dropped 5 bases, with 12 bases sitting between them. The CDR3 is 16 residues long. The CDR3 sequence: CASSLAGWRDNSPLHF. DNA of the CDR3: TGTGCCAGCAGCTTGGCGGGGTGGAGGGATAATTCACCCCTCCACTTT.

V usage is TRBV18 and J usage is TRBJ1-6; D call uncertain. Trimming shortened V by 0 bases and J by 5 bases, and 8 bases separated the two germline ends. The germline V gene encodes CDR1 KGHSH and CDR2 LQKENI. The CDR3 extends over 15 amino acids. CDR3 amino acids: CASSPPGGNNSPLHF. The CDR3 coding sequence is TGTGCCAGCTCACCACCGGGCGGGAATAATTCACCCCTCCACTTT.

There are a few counts of this clone. The V gene is TRBV7-2, the J gene TRBJ2-2; a weak D match, TRBD2 (5 bases). The V gene's germline CDR1 is SGHTA and CDR2 FQGNSA. This CDR3 is built from 15 residues. Trimming left V 5 bases short and J 7 bases short, with 17 bases between. CDR3 DNA sequence: TGTGCCAGCAGCCTCGGACTCGGGCAGAACGGGGAGCTGTTTTTT. It specifies CASSLGLGQNGELFF.